These 32 T cell receptor beta chains were all obtained from the same sample, sequenced in a study of blood T cell repertoires in COVID-19. Profiling relied on immunoSEQ multiplex PCR, and the TCRdb table lists in-frame clones only, not all of them. The sample carries hundreds of thousands of clones, approximately 88% recorded once. The sequencing sample was made of PBMCs or T cells enriched from blood (not recorded which). The receptors derive from a man aged 60 to 75 who had recovered from COVID-19.

The chain is built from TRBV6-2 or TRBV6-3 and TRBJ1-5; D may be TRBD1 (5 bases). V lost 4 bases and J lost 3, with 10 bases in between. The germline gives CDR1 MNHEY, CDR2 SVGEGT. The CDR3 is 14 amino acids. In nucleotides, the CDR3 is TGTGCCAGCAGTTCCCCGGGGGTCAATCAGCCCCAGCATTTT. Protein sequence: CASSSPGVNQPQHF.

The rearrangement links TRBV27 to TRBJ1-5; 11 positions match TRBD1. J was trimmed by 7 bases and V by 0 bases; bases with no gene match: 5. The germline V gene encodes CDR1 MNHEY and CDR2 SMNVEV (reference sequence). CDR3 length: 16 amino acids. CDR3 region: CASSLSPDRGPQPQHF. The CDR3 DNA sequence: TGTGCCAGCAGTTTATCCCCGGACAGGGGGCCCCAGCCCCAGCATTTT.

This sequence joins TRBV5-1 and TRBJ1-3; a weak D match, TRBD1 (6 bases). V was shortened by 1 base and J by 0 bases, with 11 bases between the two germline ends. Germline V gene sequence: CDR1 SGHRS, CDR2 YFSETQ. This CDR3 comprises 16 residues. CDR3 nucleotides: TGCGCCAGCAGCTTGACAGGGCGCATCTCTGGAAACACCATATATTTT. Amino acid sequence: CASSLTGRISGNTIYF.

The V call is TRBV5-1, the J call TRBJ2-1, with D perhaps TRBD2 (6 bases). The CDR3 is 14 amino acids. Trimming cost V 4 bases and J 3 bases, with 11 bases left between them. CDR1 is SGHRS and CDR2 is YFSETQ in the germline V gene. The CDR3, as DNA: TGCGCCAGCAGCCCCGGGACTTTCTACAATGAGCAGTTCTTC. This gives the protein CASSPGTFYNEQFF.

CDR3 amino acids: CASSGGMVAYSYEQYF. Here the CDR3 DNA reads TGCGCCAGCAGCGGCGGGATGGTAGCGTACTCCTACGAGCAGTACTTC. J is TRBJ2-7 and V is TRBV5-1; perhaps TRBD2 as D (6 bases). CDR3 length equals 16 residues. Germline CDR1 reads SGHRS; CDR2 reads YFSETQ. With 4 bases removed from V and 0 bases from J, the gap between germline ends came to 17 bases.

The chain is built from TRBV5-1 and TRBJ2-5; 10 nucleotides agree with TRBD2. CDR1 SGHRS and CDR2 YFSETQ come from the germline V gene. There are 15 residues in the CDR3. The V gene end was trimmed by 8 bases and the J gene end by 1 base; junction bases not matched to a gene: 8. The CDR3 DNA is TGCGCCAGTACAGATCTAGCGGGGGCCCAAGAGACCCAGTACTTC. It specifies CASTDLAGAQETQYF.

The chain has TRBV5-1 and TRBJ2-3; weak D call: TRBD2 (5 bases). Germline V gene lookup returns CDR1 SGHRS and CDR2 YFSETQ. V lost 4 bases and J lost 1, with 16 bases in between. This CDR3 comprises 16 residues. The CDR3 nucleotides are TGCGCCAGCAGCCCTGGCGCTCAGGAGGGCACAGATACGCAGTATTTT. This sequence encodes CASSPGAQEGTDTQYF.

The rearrangement joins TRBV18 to TRBJ2-2; D may be TRBD2 (6 bases). Per the germline V gene, CDR1 is KGHSH and CDR2 is LQKENI. The V end lost 4 bases, the J end lost 6 bases, and 12 bases lay between the germline ends. The CDR3 covers 14 residues. DNA for the CDR3: TGTGCCAGCTCACTACTAGCTCCCCCCGGGGAGCTGTTTTTT. Translation: CASSLLAPPGELFF.

This chain connects TRBV4-3 to TRBJ2-7; 7 nucleotides agree with TRBD2. The V gene end was trimmed by 3 bases and the J gene end by 0 bases; junction bases not matched to a gene: 5. Germline-derived CDR1 and CDR2 are LGHNA and YSLEER. This CDR3 spans 15 amino acids. The CDR3 region is CASSHAGLGSYEQYF. In DNA, the CDR3 is TGCGCCAGCAGCCATGCAGGACTAGGCTCCTACGAGCAGTACTTC.

This chain joins TRBV18 and TRBJ2-7; 13 positions agree with TRBD2. The CDR3 loop spans 16 amino acids. The J segment lost 3 bases and the V segment lost 3 bases, leaving 5 bases of the junction unmatched. CDR1 is KGHSH, CDR2 LQKENI, per germline. CDR3 protein: CASSPGLAGVVYEQYF. The CDR3 region has the DNA TGTGCCAGCTCACCCGGACTAGCGGGAGTGGTCTACGAGCAGTACTTC.

V gene TRBV30 combines with J gene TRBJ1-5; D might be TRBD1 (5 bases). CDR1 and CDR2 from the germline V gene are GTSNPN and SVGIG (reference sequence). This CDR3 spans 17 amino acids. Trimming took 0 bases from V and 2 from J, leaving 17 bases between them. CDR3 sequence (DNA): TGTGCCTGGAGTGTAAACATCGGGTGGGGGGGCAATCAGCCCCAGCATTTT. It specifies CAWSVNIGWGGNQPQHF.

The chain is built from TRBV29-1 and TRBJ2-2; D might be TRBD1 (6 bases). V was trimmed by 8 bases and J by 0 bases, leaving 10 bases between them. The CDR3 contains 13 residues. The germline V gene has CDR1 SQVTM and CDR2 ANQGSEA. DNA for the CDR3: TGCAGCACAGAGGGGGCGAACACCGGGGAGCTGTTTTTT. Translation gives CSTEGANTGELFF.

The chain links TRBV28 to TRBJ1-2, with TRBD1 matching 7 bases. The CDR3 loop spans 13 amino acids. Trimming cost V 8 bases and J 2 bases; bases outside gene matches: 5. Germline CDR1 reads MDHEN; CDR2 reads SYDVKM. The CDR3: CASGTVPNYGYTF. Written as DNA, the CDR3 is TGTGCCAGCGGGACAGTTCCAAACTATGGCTACACCTTC.

This sequence joins TRBV10-3 and TRBJ1-1; 7 nucleotides match TRBD1. V shed 2 bases and J 2 bases; nucleotides not matched to a gene: 5. CDR3 length: 15 amino acids. Germline CDR1 is ENHRY and CDR2 is SYGVKD. The CDR3 sequence: CAISEPTGRNTEAFF. The CDR3 coding sequence is TGTGCCATCAGTGAGCCGACAGGGAGAAACACTGAAGCTTTCTTT.

This clone was seen just once. The rearrangement joins TRBV18 to TRBJ2-5, with D possibly TRBD1 on 6 matching bases. In germline, CDR1 is KGHSH, CDR2 LQKENI. This CDR3 is 14 amino acids long. Trimming removed 2 bases at V and 2 bases at J, with 9 bases between. CDR3 sequence reads: CASSPDRRQETQYF. The CDR3 nucleotides are TGTGCCAGCTCACCAGACAGGAGGCAAGAGACCCAGTACTTC.

The rearrangement uses TRBV11-2 and TRBJ1-1; possibly TRBD1 for D (5 bases). Germline V gives CDR1 SGHAT, CDR2 FQNNGV. V was pared by 3 bases and J by 4 bases, with 21 bases between. The CDR3 consists of 17 residues. This chain's CDR3 is CASSLVSGYLRGTEAFF. The CDR3 coding sequence is TGTGCCAGCAGCTTGGTATCAGGGTACCTCCGCGGCACTGAAGCTTTCTTT.

CDR3 loop: CASSLTGTVGELFF. The CDR3 nucleotides read TGTGCCAGCAGCTTAACAGGGACAGTCGGGGAGCTGTTTTTT. The rearrangement links TRBV7-3 to TRBJ2-2; 7 positions match TRBD1. The junction had 2 bases not matched to a gene; V was cut back by 0 bases and J by 7 bases. This CDR3 has 14 amino acids. CDR1 SGHTA and CDR2 FQGTGA come from the germline V gene.

The genes are TRBV6-5 and TRBJ1-4, with TRBD1 as a possible D gene (6 bases). Germline V lookup: CDR1 MNHEY, CDR2 SVGAGI. CDR3 length: 15 residues. V shed 6 bases and J shed 0 bases, with 11 bases lying between them. The CDR3 sequence is CASSPQGATNEKLFF. The DNA of the CDR3 is TGTGCCAGCAGCCCACAGGGTGCAACTAATGAAAAACTGTTTTTT.

The chain carries TRBV5-4 and TRBJ1-4, with 7 bases aligning to TRBD1. Germline CDR1 is SGHNT and CDR2 is YYREEE (reference sequence). J lost 7 bases, V lost 0 bases, and 3 bases had no gene match. The CDR3 loop spans 14 amino acids. This chain's CDR3 is CASSLGQGGEKLFF. In nucleotides, the CDR3 is TGTGCCAGCAGCTTGGGACAGGGTGGTGAAAAACTGTTTTTT.

The chain links TRBV18 to TRBJ1-3; D not certain. From germline, CDR1 is KGHSH and CDR2 LQKENI. CDR3 length: 16 residues. The germline V and J ends were trimmed by 0 bases and 0 bases, with 9 bases remaining between them. CDR3 loop: CASSPPARSSGNTIYF. The CDR3 coding sequence is TGTGCCAGCTCACCACCCGCCCGCAGCTCTGGAAACACCATATATTTT. Filled out from reference TRBV18 and TRBJ1-3, the complete variable domain reads NAGVMQNPRHLVRRRGQEARLRCSPMKGHSHVYWYRQLPEEGLKFMVYLQKENIIDESGMPKERFSAEFPKEGPSILRIQQVVRGDSAAYFCASSPPARSSGNTIYFGEGSWLTVV.

The V and J genes are TRBV18 and TRBJ2-7; 7 nucleotides match TRBD1. Germline values: CDR1 KGHSH, CDR2 LQKENI. Trimming at V came to 2 bases and at J to 4 bases, leaving 5 bases not matched to a gene. CDR3 length equals 14 residues. This CDR3 is CASSPTTGNYEQYF. The CDR3 bases are TGTGCCAGCTCACCAACGACAGGGAATTACGAGCAGTACTTC.

This rearrangement joins TRBV19 to TRBJ1-5; 8 nucleotides agree with TRBD1. CDR3 length equals 15 residues. With V trimmed by 4 bases and J by 2 bases, 4 bases remained unmatched. In germline, CDR1 is LNHDA, CDR2 SQIVND (reference sequence). The DNA of the CDR3 is TGTGCCAGTAGTACGAAGGACAGGGGCAATCAGCCCCAGCATTTT. The encoded protein is CASSTKDRGNQPQHF.

The chain combines TRBV6-5 with TRBJ2-3; tentative D call: TRBD2 (5 bases). Germline CDR1 and CDR2: MNHEY and SVGAGI. This CDR3 region has 13 residues. Trimming cost V 6 bases and J 2 bases, with 9 bases left between them. In nucleotides, the CDR3 is TGTGCCAGCAGGAGAGGACTCACAGATACGCAGTATTTT. Translating it yields CASRRGLTDTQYF.

V is TRBV11-3 and J is TRBJ1-2; 7 bases match TRBD1. Germline-derived CDR1 and CDR2 are SGHNT and YENEEA. The CDR3 extends over 14 amino acids. The trim removed 0 bases at V and 8 bases at J, leaving 6 bases unmatched. The CDR3 coding sequence is TGTGCCAGCAGCTTAGATCAAGGGGGCGCGGGCTACACCTTC. Encoded protein: CASSLDQGGAGYTF.

This chain links TRBV13 with TRBJ2-1, with D tentatively TRBD2 (5 bases). The ends were cut back, 0 bases at V and 3 bases at J, with 9 bases in the middle. The CDR3 is made up of 15 amino acids. Germline V gene data show CDR1 as PRHDT and CDR2 as FYEKMQ (reference sequence). The DNA for the CDR3 is TGTGCCAGCAGCTTAGGGGCTGGACTCTACAATGAGCAGTTCTTC. Protein sequence: CASSLGAGLYNEQFF.

This clone appeared a few times. This chain uses TRBV9 with TRBJ2-5; a possible D gene is TRBD1 (6 bases). The CDR3 is 12 residues long. V dropped 4 bases and J dropped 5 bases, with 9 bases sitting between them. Germline CDR1 SGDLS, CDR2 YYNGEE. CDR3 protein: CASSPQGETQYF. The CDR3 nucleotides are TGTGCCAGCAGCCCCCAGGGGGAGACCCAGTACTTC.

This rearrangement joins TRBV28 to TRBJ2-5; the D is unclear. The V end was cut by 1 base, the J end by 4 bases, with 10 bases between. Germline lookup yields CDR1 MDHEN and CDR2 SYDVKM. The CDR3 sequence is 14 residues long. The DNA for the CDR3 is TGTGCCAGCAGTTTATTTTCATCAGGAGAGACCCAGTACTTC. As protein: CASSLFSSGETQYF.

This chain connects TRBV5-4 to TRBJ2-6; 7 bases fit TRBD1. The trim removed 4 bases at V and 2 bases at J, leaving 9 bases unmatched. The CDR3 consists of 17 residues. The germline V gene encodes CDR1 SGHNT and CDR2 YYREEE (reference sequence). For the CDR3, the DNA is TGTGCCAGCAGCGCTGGACAGGTGACGCCTGGGGCCAACGTCCTGACTTTC. This encodes CASSAGQVTPGANVLTF. Supplemented by reference TRBV5-4 and TRBJ2-6, the full variable domain reads ETGVTQSPTHLIKTRGQQVTLRCSSQSGHNTVSWYQQALGQGPQFIFQYYREEENGRGNFPPRFSGLQFPNYSSELNVNALELDDSALYLCASSAGQVTPGANVLTFGAGSRLTVL.

V and J are TRBV7-3 and TRBJ2-7, with 8 bases matching TRBD2. The CDR3 has 15 residues. Unmatched junction bases numbered 6, after V lost 1 base and J lost 4 bases. In germline, CDR1 is SGHTA, CDR2 FQGTGA. The CDR3 nucleotides read TGTGCCAGCAGCTTAATACTAGCGGCCCGTTACGAGCAGTACTTC. This gives the protein CASSLILAARYEQYF.

J is TRBJ1-1 and V is TRBV19, with a weak D call TRBD1 (5 bases). The V gene's germline CDR1 is LNHDA and CDR2 SQIVND (reference sequence). The germline V and J ends were trimmed by 0 bases and 6 bases, with 11 bases remaining between them. This CDR3 is 14 amino acids long. The CDR3 nucleotides read TGTGCCAGTAGTATAGACAGGGAGGGGCCTGAAGCTTTCTTT. Translation: CASSIDREGPEAFF.

The chain uses TRBV12-3 or TRBV12-4 and TRBJ2-7; 9 bases are shared with TRBD1. J was trimmed by 5 bases and V by 6 bases; bases with no gene match: 2. The CDR3 sequence is 12 residues long. The CDR3 nucleotides read TGTGCCAGCAGCCGGACAGGGGACGAGCAGTACTTC. Translated, it gives CASSRTGDEQYF.

J is TRBJ2-2 and V is TRBV7-6; D is possibly TRBD1 (6 bases). CDR1 is SGHVS, CDR2 FNYEAQ, per germline. This CDR3 comprises 16 residues. The V and J ends lost 7 bases and 1 base respectively, with 16 bases between them. CDR3 nucleotide sequence: TGTGCCAGCAACAGGGTCGGGTCCGGGAACACCGGGGAGCTGTTTTTT. As protein: CASNRVGSGNTGELFF.